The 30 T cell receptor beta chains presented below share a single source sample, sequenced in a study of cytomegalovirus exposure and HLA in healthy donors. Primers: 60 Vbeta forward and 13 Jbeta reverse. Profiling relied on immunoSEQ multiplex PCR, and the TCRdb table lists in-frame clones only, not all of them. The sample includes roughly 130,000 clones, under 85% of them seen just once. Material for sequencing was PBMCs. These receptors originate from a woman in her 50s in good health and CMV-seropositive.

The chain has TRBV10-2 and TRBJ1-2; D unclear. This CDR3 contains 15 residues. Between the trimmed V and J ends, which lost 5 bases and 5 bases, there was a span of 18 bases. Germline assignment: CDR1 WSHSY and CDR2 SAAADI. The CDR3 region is CASSSTDRPTYGYTF. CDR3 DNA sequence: TGCGCCAGCAGTTCGACCGATCGCCCGACATATGGCTACACCTTC.

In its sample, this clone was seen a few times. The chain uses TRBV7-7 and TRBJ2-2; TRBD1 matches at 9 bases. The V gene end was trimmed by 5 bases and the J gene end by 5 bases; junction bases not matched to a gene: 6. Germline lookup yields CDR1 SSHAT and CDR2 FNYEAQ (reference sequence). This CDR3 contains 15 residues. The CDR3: CASSPGQGGTGELFF. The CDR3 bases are TGTGCCAGCAGCCCGGGACAGGGCGGGACCGGGGAGCTGTTTTTT.

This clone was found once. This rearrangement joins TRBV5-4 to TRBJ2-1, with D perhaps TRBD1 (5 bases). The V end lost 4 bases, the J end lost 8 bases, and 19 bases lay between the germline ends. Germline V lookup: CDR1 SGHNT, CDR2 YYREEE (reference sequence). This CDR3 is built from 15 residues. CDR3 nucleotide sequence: TGTGCCAGCAGCGCAACCCAGACAGTTCAGGATGAGCAGTTCTTC. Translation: CASSATQTVQDEQFF.

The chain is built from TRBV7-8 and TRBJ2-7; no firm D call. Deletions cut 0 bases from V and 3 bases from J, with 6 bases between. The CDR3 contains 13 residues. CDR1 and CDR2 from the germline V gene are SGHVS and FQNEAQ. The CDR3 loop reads CASSLAEDYEQYF. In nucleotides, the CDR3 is TGTGCCAGCAGCTTAGCAGAGGACTACGAGCAGTACTTC.

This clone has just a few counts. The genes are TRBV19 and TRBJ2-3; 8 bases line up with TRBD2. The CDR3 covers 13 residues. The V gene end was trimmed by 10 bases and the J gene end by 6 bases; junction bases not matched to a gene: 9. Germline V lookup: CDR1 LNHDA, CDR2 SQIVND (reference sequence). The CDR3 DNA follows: TGTGCCACCGGGGGGGGGCTCGCGGATACGCAGTATTTT. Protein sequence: CATGGGLADTQYF.

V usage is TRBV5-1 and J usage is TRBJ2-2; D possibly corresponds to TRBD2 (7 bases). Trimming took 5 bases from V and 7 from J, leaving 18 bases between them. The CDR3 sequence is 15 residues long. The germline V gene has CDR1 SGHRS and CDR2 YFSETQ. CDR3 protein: CASSPGGPLDGELFF. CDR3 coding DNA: TGCGCCAGCAGTCCCGGGGGGCCCCTCGACGGGGAGCTGTTTTTT. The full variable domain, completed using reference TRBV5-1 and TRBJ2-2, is KAGVTQTPRYLIKTRGQQVTLSCSPISGHRSVSWYQQTPGQGLQFLFEYFSETQRNKGNFPGRFSGRQFSNSRSEMNVSTLELGDSALYLCASSPGGPLDGELFFGEGSRLTVL.

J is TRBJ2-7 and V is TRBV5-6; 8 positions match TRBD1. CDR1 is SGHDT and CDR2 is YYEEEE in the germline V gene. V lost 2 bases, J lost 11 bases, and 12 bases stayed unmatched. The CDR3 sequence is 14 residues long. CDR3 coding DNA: TGTGCCAGCAGCTTAATGCAGGGGGCCCCTCGAAAGTACTTC. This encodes CASSLMQGAPRKYF.

This CDR3 reads CASSSSGGGETQYF. The CDR3 nucleotides are TGCGCCAGCAGCTCTAGCGGGGGCGGGGAGACCCAGTACTTC. The V gene is TRBV5-1, the J gene TRBJ2-5; TRBD2 matches at 10 bases. The CDR3 consists of 14 residues. Looked up from germline, CDR1 is SGHRS and CDR2 is YFSETQ. V shed 3 bases and J 5 bases; nucleotides not matched to a gene: 4.

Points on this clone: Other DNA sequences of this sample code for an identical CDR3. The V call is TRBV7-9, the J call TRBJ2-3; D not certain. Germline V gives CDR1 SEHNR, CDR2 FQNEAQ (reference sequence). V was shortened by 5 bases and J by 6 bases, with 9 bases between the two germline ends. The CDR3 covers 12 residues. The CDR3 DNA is TGTGCCAGCAGCGGAGACTCGGATACGCAGTATTTT. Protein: CASSGDSDTQYF.

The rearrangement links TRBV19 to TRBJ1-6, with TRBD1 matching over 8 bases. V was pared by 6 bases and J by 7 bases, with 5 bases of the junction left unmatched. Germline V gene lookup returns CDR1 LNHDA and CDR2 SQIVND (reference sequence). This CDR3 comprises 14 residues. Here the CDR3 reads CASRATGANSPLHF. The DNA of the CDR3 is TGTGCCAGTAGGGCGACAGGGGCGAATTCACCCCTCCACTTT.

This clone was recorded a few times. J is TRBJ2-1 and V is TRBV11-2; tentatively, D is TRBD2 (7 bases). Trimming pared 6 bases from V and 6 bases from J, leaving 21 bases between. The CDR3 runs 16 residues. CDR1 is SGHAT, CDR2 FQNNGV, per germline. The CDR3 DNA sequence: TGTGCCAGCAGTCCCCTCGGGGGGCCGGGCACCAATGAGCAGTTCTTC. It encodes CASSPLGGPGTNEQFF.

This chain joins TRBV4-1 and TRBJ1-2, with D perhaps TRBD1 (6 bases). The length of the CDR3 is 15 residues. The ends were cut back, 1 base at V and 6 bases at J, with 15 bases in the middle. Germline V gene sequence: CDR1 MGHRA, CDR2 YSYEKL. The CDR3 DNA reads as TGCGCCAGCAGCCAAGGGTTACAGGGATTAGATGGCTACACCTTC. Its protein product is CASSQGLQGLDGYTF.

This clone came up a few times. The CDR3 spells CASSLGTGGSNQPQHF. The CDR3 DNA follows: TGTGCCAGCAGCCTTGGGACAGGGGGAAGCAATCAGCCCCAGCATTTT. V is TRBV7-6 and J is TRBJ1-5, with TRBD1 matching 11 bases. CDR3 size: 16 residues. The trim removed 5 bases at V and 1 base at J, leaving 4 bases unmatched. Germline values: CDR1 SGHVS, CDR2 FNYEAQ.

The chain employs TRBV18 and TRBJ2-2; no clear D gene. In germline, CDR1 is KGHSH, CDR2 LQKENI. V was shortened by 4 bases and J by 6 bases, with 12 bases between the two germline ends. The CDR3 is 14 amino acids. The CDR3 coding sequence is TGTGCCAGCTCACTGGTAGGAGAGGCCGGGGAGCTGTTTTTT. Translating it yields CASSLVGEAGELFF. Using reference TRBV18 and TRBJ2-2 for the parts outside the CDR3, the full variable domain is NAGVMQNPRHLVRRRGQEARLRCSPMKGHSHVYWYRQLPEEGLKFMVYLQKENIIDESGMPKERFSAEFPKEGPSILRIQQVVRGDSAAYFCASSLVGEAGELFFGEGSRLTVL.

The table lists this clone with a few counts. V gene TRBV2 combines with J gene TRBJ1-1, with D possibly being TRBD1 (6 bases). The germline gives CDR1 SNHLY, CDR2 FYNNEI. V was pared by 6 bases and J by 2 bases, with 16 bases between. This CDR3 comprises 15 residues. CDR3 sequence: CASRHRGGQNTEAFF. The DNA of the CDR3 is TGTGCCAGCAGGCATAGGGGGGGACAAAACACTGAAGCTTTCTTT.

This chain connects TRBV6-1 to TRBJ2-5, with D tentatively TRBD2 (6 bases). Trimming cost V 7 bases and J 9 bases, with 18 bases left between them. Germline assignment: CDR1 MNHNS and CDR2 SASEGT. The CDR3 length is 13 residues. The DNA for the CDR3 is TGTGCCAGCACCCTATCAACTAGCTGGGCCCAGTACTTC. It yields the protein CASTLSTSWAQYF.

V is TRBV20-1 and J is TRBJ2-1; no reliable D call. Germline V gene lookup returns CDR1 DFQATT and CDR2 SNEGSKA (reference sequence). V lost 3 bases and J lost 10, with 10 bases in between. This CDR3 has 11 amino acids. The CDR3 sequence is CSASTAAEQFF. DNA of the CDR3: TGCAGTGCTAGCACCGCCGCGGAGCAGTTCTTC.

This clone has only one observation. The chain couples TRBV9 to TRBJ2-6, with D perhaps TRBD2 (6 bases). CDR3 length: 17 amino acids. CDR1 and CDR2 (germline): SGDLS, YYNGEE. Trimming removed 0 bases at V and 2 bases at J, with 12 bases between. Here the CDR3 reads CASSVVGGGAGANVLTF. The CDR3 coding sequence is TGTGCCAGCAGCGTAGTGGGGGGTGGGGCTGGGGCCAACGTCCTGACTTTC.

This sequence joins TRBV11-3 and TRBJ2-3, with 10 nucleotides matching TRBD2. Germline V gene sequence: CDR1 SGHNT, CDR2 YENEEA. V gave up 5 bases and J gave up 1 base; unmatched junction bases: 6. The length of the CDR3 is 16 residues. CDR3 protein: CASSGPGTSGTDTQYF. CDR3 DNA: TGTGCCAGCAGCGGGCCCGGGACTAGCGGCACAGATACGCAGTATTTT.

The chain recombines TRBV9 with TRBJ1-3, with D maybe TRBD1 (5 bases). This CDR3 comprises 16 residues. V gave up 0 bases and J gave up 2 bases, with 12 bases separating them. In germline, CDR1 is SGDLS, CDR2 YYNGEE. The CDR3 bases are TGTGCCAGCAGCGTAGGTTGGGGCTATGCTGGAAACACCATATATTTT. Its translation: CASSVGWGYAGNTIYF.

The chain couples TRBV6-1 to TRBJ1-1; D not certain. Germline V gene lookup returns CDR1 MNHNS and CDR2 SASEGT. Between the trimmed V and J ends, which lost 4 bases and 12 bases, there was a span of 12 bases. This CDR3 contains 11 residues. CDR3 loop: CASSANKETFF. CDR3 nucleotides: TGTGCCAGCAGTGCCAACAAAGAAACTTTCTTT.

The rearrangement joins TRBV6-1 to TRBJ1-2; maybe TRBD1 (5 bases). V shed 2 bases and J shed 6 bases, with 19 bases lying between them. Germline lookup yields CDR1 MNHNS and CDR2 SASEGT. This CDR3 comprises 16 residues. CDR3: CASSEYRRQGSHGYTF. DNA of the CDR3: TGTGCCAGCAGTGAATATCGGCGGCAGGGATCCCATGGCTACACCTTC.

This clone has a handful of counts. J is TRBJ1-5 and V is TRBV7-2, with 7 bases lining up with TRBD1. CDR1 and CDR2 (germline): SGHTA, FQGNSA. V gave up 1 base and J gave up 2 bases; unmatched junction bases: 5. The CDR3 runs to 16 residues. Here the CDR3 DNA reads TGTGCCAGCAGCTTAGTGTCAGGGGGGCGCAATCAGCCCCAGCATTTT. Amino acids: CASSLVSGGRNQPQHF. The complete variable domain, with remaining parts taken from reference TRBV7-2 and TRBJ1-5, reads GAGVSQSPSNKVTEKGKDVELRCDPISGHTALYWYRQSLGQGLEFLIYFQGNSAPDKSGLPSDRFSAERTGGSVSTLTIQRTQQEDSAVYLCASSLVSGGRNQPQHFGDGTRLSIL.

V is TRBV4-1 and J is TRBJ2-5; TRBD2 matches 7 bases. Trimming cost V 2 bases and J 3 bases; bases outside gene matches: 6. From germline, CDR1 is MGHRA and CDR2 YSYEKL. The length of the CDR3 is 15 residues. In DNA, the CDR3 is TGCGCCAGCAGCCAACGTACTGGGGGGGAAGAGACCCAGTACTTC. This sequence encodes CASSQRTGGEETQYF.

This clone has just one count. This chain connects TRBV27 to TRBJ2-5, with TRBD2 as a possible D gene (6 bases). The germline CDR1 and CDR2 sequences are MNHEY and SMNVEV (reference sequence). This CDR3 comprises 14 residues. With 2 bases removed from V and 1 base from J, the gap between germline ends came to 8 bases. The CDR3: CASSLAGLQETQYF. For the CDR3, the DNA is TGTGCCAGCAGTTTAGCGGGACTCCAAGAGACCCAGTACTTC.

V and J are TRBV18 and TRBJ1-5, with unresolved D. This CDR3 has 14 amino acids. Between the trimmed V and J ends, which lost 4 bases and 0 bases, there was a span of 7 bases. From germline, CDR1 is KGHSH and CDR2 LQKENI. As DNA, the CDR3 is TGTGCCAGCTCACAGCCGTATAGCAATCAGCCCCAGCATTTT. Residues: CASSQPYSNQPQHF.

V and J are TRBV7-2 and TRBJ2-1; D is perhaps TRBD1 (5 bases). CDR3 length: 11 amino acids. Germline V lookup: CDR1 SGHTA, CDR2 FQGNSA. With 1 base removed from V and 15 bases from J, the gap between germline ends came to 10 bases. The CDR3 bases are TGTGCCAGCAGCTTAGTGACAGTGCCGTTCTTC. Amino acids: CASSLVTVPFF.

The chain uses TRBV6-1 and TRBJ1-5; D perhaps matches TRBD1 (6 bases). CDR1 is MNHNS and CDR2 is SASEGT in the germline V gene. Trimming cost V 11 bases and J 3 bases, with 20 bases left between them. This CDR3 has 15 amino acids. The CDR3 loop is CAGSEAGATNQPQHF. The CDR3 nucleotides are TGTGCCGGGTCCGAGGCAGGGGCCACCAATCAGCCCCAGCATTTT.

The CDR3 sequence: CASSLSGDTSGNTIYF. CDR3 in DNA: TGTGCCAGCAGTTTATCGGGGGACACCTCTGGAAACACCATATATTTT. The gene calls are TRBV27 and TRBJ1-3, with D maybe TRBD1 (6 bases). The V gene's germline CDR1 is MNHEY and CDR2 SMNVEV (reference sequence). V was cut by 0 bases and J by 0 bases, with 9 bases left in between. The CDR3 is made up of 16 amino acids.

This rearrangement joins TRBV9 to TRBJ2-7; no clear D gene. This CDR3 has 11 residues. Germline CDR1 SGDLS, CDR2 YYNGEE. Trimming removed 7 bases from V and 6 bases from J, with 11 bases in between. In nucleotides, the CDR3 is TGTGCCAGCGCGGCGGATCGCGAGCAGTACTTC. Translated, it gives CASAADREQYF.